The rows below give T cell receptor beta chains drawn from one sample of a study of spatial heterogeneity in lung cancer. TCRdb ran MiXCR on the 5' RACE reads and lists one entry per CDR3 protein. The sample lists tens of thousands of distinct CDR3 sequences, about 6.7% occurring once. Sample: PBMCs, taken at surgery. All receptors come from a female donor with early-stage non-small cell lung cancer. The conserved cysteine and the conserved F or W are not part of the CDR3 here. A D gene is named only where the DNA matches it firmly.

D: -
V: TRBV12-3/TRBV12-4
J: TRBJ1-2
CDR3: ASRPMGGPNYGYT

D: -
V: TRBV11-2
J: TRBJ2-3
CDR3: ASSDRTEGTDTQY

D: TRBD1
V: TRBV5-1
J: TRBJ1-1
CDR3: ASSSRDRGNTEAF

D: -
V: TRBV12-3/TRBV12-4
J: TRBJ2-5
CDR3: ASGLGHRGTQY

D: TRBD2
V: TRBV7-9
J: TRBJ2-3
CDR3: ASSLGTSGGGDTQY

D: TRBD2
V: TRBV6-1
J: TRBJ2-3
CDR3: ASSPTSGGGWGTDTQY

D: -
V: TRBV12-3/TRBV12-4
J: TRBJ1-5
CDR3: ASSRTAGKSEPQH

D: -
V: TRBV5-1
J: TRBJ2-2
CDR3: ASSRDKSELF

D: -
V: TRBV10-3
J: TRBJ2-3
CDR3: AISEPGGGDTQY

D: -
V: TRBV20-1
J: TRBJ1-2
CDR3: SARDRVGYT

D: -
V: TRBV28
J: TRBJ2-5
CDR3: ASSFDWTQY

D: TRBD2
V: TRBV11-2
J: TRBJ2-2
CDR3: ASSSWEGGELF

D: -
V: TRBV20-1
J: TRBJ2-2
CDR3: SAGVPAGELF

D: TRBD1
V: TRBV12-3/TRBV12-4
J: TRBJ1-6
CDR3: ASTHRGLNSPLH

D: -
V: TRBV4-1
J: TRBJ1-5
CDR3: ASSQDRRVDQPQH

D: TRBD1
V: TRBV12-3/TRBV12-4
J: TRBJ1-2
CDR3: ASSFRQGGGYT

D: -
V: TRBV20-1
J: TRBJ2-1
CDR3: SAIVTRRRSGNEQF

D: -
V: TRBV4-2
J: TRBJ1-1
CDR3: ASSQGGGNTEAF

D: TRBD2
V: TRBV7-9
J: TRBJ2-1
CDR3: ASSLTGLAGGPGRNEQF

D: TRBD2
V: TRBV12-5
J: TRBJ2-3
CDR3: ASGPGLAGGTDTQY

D: -
V: TRBV18
J: TRBJ2-1
CDR3: ASSPPPGVSSYNEQF

D: TRBD1
V: TRBV6-5
J: TRBJ1-1
CDR3: ASRTDRGGFDPFGAF

D: TRBD1
V: TRBV29-1
J: TRBJ1-1
CDR3: SGGLGQGNTEAF

D: -
V: TRBV11-2
J: TRBJ2-1
CDR3: ASSRTTGSSYNEQF

D: -
V: TRBV18
J: TRBJ1-1
CDR3: ASSPGFQRDTEAF

D: -
V: TRBV4-2
J: TRBJ2-2
CDR3: ASSFDRDQNTGELF

D: -
V: TRBV19
J: TRBJ2-1
CDR3: ASQMSRSYNEQF

D: -
V: TRBV6-2/TRBV6-3
J: TRBJ1-2
CDR3: ASSYVGTSGYT

D: TRBD1
V: TRBV18
J: TRBJ1-2
CDR3: ASSPIDLQGRLSYGYT

D: -
V: TRBV11-1
J: TRBJ2-3
CDR3: ASGLDRREDTQY

D: TRBD2
V: TRBV5-6
J: TRBJ2-3
CDR3: ASSPLTSGGPTDTQY

D: -
V: TRBV6-6
J: TRBJ2-1
CDR3: ASMTGTLPNEQF

D: TRBD2
V: TRBV6-2/TRBV6-3
J: TRBJ2-7
CDR3: ASSYQGLAGLEQY

D: TRBD2
V: TRBV6-5
J: TRBJ2-1
CDR3: ASRGGLLNEQF

D: TRBD1
V: TRBV5-1
J: TRBJ1-1
CDR3: ASSWDRGRRGPGPEAF

D: -
V: TRBV7-9
J: TRBJ2-7
CDR3: ASTPRGRDYEQY

D: -
V: TRBV20-1
J: TRBJ1-2
CDR3: SARTPSNYGYT

D: -
V: TRBV6-5
J: TRBJ1-1
CDR3: ASSYSGGRRRTEAF

D: -
V: TRBV6-5
J: TRBJ1-2
CDR3: ASSPTSVSRADGYT